This T cell receptor (beta chain) is from a study of blood T cells in healthy people across ages. With regard to this clonotype: Its antigen is undetermined.

The CDR3 sequence is 14 residues long. The V gene's germline CDR1 is DFQATT and CDR2 SNEGSKA (reference sequence). Trimming took 3 bases from V and 2 from J; bases not matched to a gene: 5. Primed by a sample-barcoded 5' primer and a J-beta primer mix, a second PCR proceeded for roughly 6 to 12 cycles. TCRdb called the 5' RACE reads again in MiXCR, with one record for every CDR3 protein. The table shows under 700,000 distinct CDR3 sequences, with 24% occurring only once. Study-level results: Relative to aged donors, long-lived donors carried more naive CD4+ cells and displayed higher diversity. Researchers deemed the diversity estimates from one million T cells underestimates.

These data also featured in a second study, about T cells of mothers and their children. As reported in that work: RNA that had been extracted went wholly into cDNA synthesis, at 1.5 ug per 15 ul. Not a single persistent microchimeric T cell clone was detected.

The sequencing input was blood. The sequence derives from a boy aged 10-17 years in good health. This rearrangement joins TRBV20-1 to TRBJ2-3; 7 bases are a match to TRBD2. CDR3 bases: TGCAGTGCTAGCGCGCGACTAGCCACAGATACGCAGTATTTT. Amino acids: CSASARLATDTQYF.